This section outlines one T cell receptor beta chain sequence together with its context. Original data processing: Estimation of nucleated cell counts was performed using reference gene primer amplification. Libraries were prepared by immunoSEQ multiplex PCR; TCRdb keeps only in-frame clonotypes and omits some of them. The V and J calls and clone size were taken over from that table, and D and trimming were inferred from the DNA. The profile covers some 180,000 clones, with around 80% appearing a single time and approximately 15% taken by the ten largest. The V gene lost 5 bases and the J gene lost 0 bases, with 11 bases spanning the gap. CDR3 size: 14 residues. Germline CDR1 WNHNN, CDR2 SYGVQD (reference sequence). Participants' own reports of clinical history determined their cohort assignment. A COVID-19 case was met by exposed participants within 2 weeks before study entry. The data stem from a study of blood T cell repertoires in COVID-19. In the study overall: T cells, B-cell-depleted T cells, or PBMCs supplied cDNA or gDNA.

The chain carries TRBV10-1 and TRBJ2-7, with D tentatively TRBD2 (6 bases). The source is a man in his 60s who had been exposed to COVID-19. The sequencing input was PBMCs or T cells enriched from blood (not recorded which). DNA of the CDR3: TGCGCCAGCAGTCCTAGCGACTACTCCTACGAGCAGTACTTC. Protein product: CASSPSDYSYEQYF.